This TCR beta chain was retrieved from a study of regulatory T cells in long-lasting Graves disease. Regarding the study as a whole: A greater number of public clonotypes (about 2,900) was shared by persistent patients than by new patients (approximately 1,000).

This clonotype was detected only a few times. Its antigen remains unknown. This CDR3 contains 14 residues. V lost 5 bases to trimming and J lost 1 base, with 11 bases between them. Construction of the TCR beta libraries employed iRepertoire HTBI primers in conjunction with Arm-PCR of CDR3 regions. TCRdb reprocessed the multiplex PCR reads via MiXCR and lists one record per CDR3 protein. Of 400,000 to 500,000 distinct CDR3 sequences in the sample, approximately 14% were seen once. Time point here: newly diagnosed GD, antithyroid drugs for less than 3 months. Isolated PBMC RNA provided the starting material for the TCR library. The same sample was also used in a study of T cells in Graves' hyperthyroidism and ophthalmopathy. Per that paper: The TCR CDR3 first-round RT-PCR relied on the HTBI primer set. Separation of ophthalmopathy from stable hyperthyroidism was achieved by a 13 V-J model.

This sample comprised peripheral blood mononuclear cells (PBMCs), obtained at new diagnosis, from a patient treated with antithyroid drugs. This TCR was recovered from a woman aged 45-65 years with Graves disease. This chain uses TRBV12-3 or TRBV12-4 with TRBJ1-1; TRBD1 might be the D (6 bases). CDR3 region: CASSRDTRNTEAFF. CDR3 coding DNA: TGTGCCAGCAGTCGGGACACCCGGAACACTGAAGCTTTCTTT.